This is a list of T cell receptor beta chains from one sample in a study of long-term antiretroviral therapy in people with HIV. TCRdb's copy holds only in-frame clones and misses some; the assay was immunoSEQ multiplex PCR. In the table there are some 25,000 clones, over 70% of which are singletons. The sequencing used unsorted PBMCs, collected roughly 4.1 years after starting antiretroviral therapy. All receptors come from a man aged 30 to 39 with HIV. The CDR3 runs from the conserved cysteine through the conserved F or W. A D gene is named only where the DNA matches it firmly. Only part of the rows carry a size: once, few, many, or a class if the clone is expanded.

length	V	size	D	J	CDR3	DNA
14	TRBV6-1	.	.	TRBJ2-2	CASSEAPYRGELFF	TGTGCCAGCAGTGAAGCGCCCTACCGGGGGGAGCTGTTTTTT
15	TRBV27	.	.	TRBJ1-2	CASSGPGVGKVGYTF	TGTGCCAGCAGTGGGCCCGGGGTAGGCAAGGTTGGCTACACCTTC
16	TRBV13	.	.	TRBJ2-2	CASSTTGPPDTGELFF	TGTGCCAGCAGCACAACCGGGCCGCCGGATACCGGGGAGCTGTTTTTT
13	TRBV5-1	.	.	TRBJ2-4	CASSRQSVDIQYF	TGCGCCAGCAGCCGACAGAGCGTGGACATTCAGTACTTC
16	TRBV7-7	once	TRBD2	TRBJ2-2	CASSPLSSGRSGELFF	TGTGCTAGCAGCCCCCTCTCTAGCGGGAGGAGCGGGGAGCTGTTTTTT
13	TRBV29-1	.	.	TRBJ1-3	CSVDYISGNTIYF	TGCAGCGTTGATTACATTTCTGGAAACACCATATATTTT
15	TRBV4-3	.	TRBD2	TRBJ2-7	CASSQERGLAYEQYF	TGCGCCAGCAGCCAAGAGAGGGGACTAGCCTACGAGCAGTACTTC
12	TRBV6-1	few	TRBD2	TRBJ2-7	CAAGGGYYEQYF	TGTGCCGCCGGCGGGGGTTACTACGAGCAGTACTTC
13	TRBV10-3	.	.	TRBJ1-5	CAIRRGDGQPQHF	TGTGCCATCAGGAGGGGGGATGGTCAGCCCCAGCATTTT
16	TRBV19	once	.	TRBJ2-3	CASSPTPGYSTDTQYF	TGTGCCAGTAGTCCTACCCCAGGGTATAGCACAGATACGCAGTATTTT
12	TRBV27	few	.	TRBJ1-1	CASSFPGGEAFF	TGTGCCAGCAGTTTTCCCGGGGGCGAAGCTTTCTTT
14	TRBV6-6	.	.	TRBJ1-2	CATYPSGGNYGYTF	TGTGCCACCTACCCCTCAGGAGGCAACTATGGCTACACCTTC
15	TRBV5-4	once	TRBD2	TRBJ2-1	CASSLGGGETNEQFF	TGTGCCAGCAGCTTGGGTGGGGGGGAAACGAATGAGCAGTTCTTC
17	TRBV4-3	.	TRBD2	TRBJ2-1	CASSQESLAGGPNEQFF	TGCGCCAGCAGCCAAGAGAGCCTAGCGGGAGGGCCCAATGAGCAGTTCTTC
15	TRBV7-9	.	.	TRBJ1-4	CASSTTLTTNEKLFF	TGTGCCAGCAGCACCACACTGACAACTAATGAAAAACTGTTTTTT
16	TRBV6-1	once	.	TRBJ1-4	CASSEAHRLPNEKLFF	TGTGCCAGCAGTGAAGCCCACAGGCTTCCAAATGAAAAACTGTTTTTT
15	TRBV19	.	TRBD1	TRBJ1-5	CASSISGTGSQPQHF	TGTGCCAGTAGTATCTCCGGGACAGGGTCCCAGCCCCAGCATTTT